Described below is a single T cell receptor beta chain sequence and its context. The specificity of this receptor is unknown. One end of the junction is discordant with germline, which a read error may explain. This record belongs to a study of blood T cell repertoires in COVID-19 (dated by TCRdb to 2018 to 2020). Study-level background: Collaborator samples came from the United States, Italy and Spain and covered acute and convalescent phases of COVID-19. The samples were drawn from the first 160 participants of the ongoing ImmuneRACE study and from 950 to 1,500 subjects provided by 6 global collaborators. The prospective study material was composed of cDNA or gDNA derived from T cells, B-cell-depleted T cells, or PBMCs. Deeply sampled blood TCRbeta repertoires from subjects exposed to, actively infected with, or recovered from COVID-19 were included in the dataset. Nearly every sample came with metadata listing a de-identified subject ID, COVID-19 status, age in years and sex. The repertoires were released in a freely available public database intended as a resource for research on the immune response to SARS-CoV-2. HLA class I and class II types, where available, came from metadata supplied by the sample provider rather than from assay-based typing. Paper-wide results and their limitations: How much clinical and demographic metadata was included differed by source and by participant, and the metadata was provided uncurated.

The immunoSEQ Assay, a bias-controlled multiplex PCR, was used to amplify TCRbeta CDR3 regions from genomic DNA. In the original analysis: The number of nucleated cells in each sample was estimated by amplification of reference gene primers within the assay. To quantify the absolute abundance of each unique TCRbeta CDR3 rearrangement, sequence reads were collapsed and filtered. For each sample, productive Simpson clonality was calculated as the square root of Simpson's diversity index over productive rearrangements. TCRdb re-hosts the immuneACCESS table, in-frame sequences only. Its copies lack some clones; in the studies checked, an unresolved V gene accounts for under half of them, and the cause for the rest is not known. V, J and clone size are taken as reported in that table, and D and trimming were inferred from the DNA itself. For this sample the table gives more than 200,000 clones, of which approximately 89% were detected only once. Around 6.6% of the sample goes to the ten largest clones.

One collaborating source in Seattle enrolled patients while the patients were actively infected and followed the patients over time throughout the course of disease. Whole blood was collected in K2EDTA tubes by collaborating institutions according to the institutions' own protocols. For TCRbeta analysis, collaborator samples were shipped as frozen whole blood, as isolated PBMCs, or as DNA extracted from either sample type. The CDR1 and CDR2 encoded by the germline V gene (reference sequence) are GTSNPN and SVGIG. The cysteine opens and the phenylalanine closes a CDR3 of 11 amino acids. The retained sequence is limited to the CDR3, 33 bases, with the frame set at the first base.

The source material was peripheral blood. The source is a woman in her 30s with COVID-19, enrolled during active disease. The V and J genes are TRBV30 and TRBJ2-3; the D gene cannot be resolved reliably. The CDR3 has the sequence CAWTPADTQYF. The bases read TGTGCTTGGACCCCCGCGGATACGCAGTATTTT.